These 6 T cell receptor beta chains came from one sample sequenced in a study of blood T cell repertoires in COVID-19. The protocol was immunoSEQ multiplex PCR, while the TCRdb copy is restricted to in-frame clones and leaves out a portion. In the table there are 88,000 or so clones, roughly 80% of which are singletons. The sequencing input was peripheral blood. The receptors come from a human donor in a cohort sampled during active COVID-19.

The V gene is TRBV23-1, the J gene TRBJ1-6, with D unclear. TRBV23-1 has ORF status, its function being uncertain. The CDR3 runs to 20 residues. The V end was cut by 0 bases, the J end by 0 bases, with 18 bases between. CDR3 DNA: TGCGCCAGCAGTCAATCGAGAACAGTCTTTCCTTGCTCCTATAATTCACCCCTCCACTTT. Translated, it gives CASSQSRTVFPCSYNSPLHF.

The chain recombines TRBV19 with TRBJ2-1, with 9 bases lining up with TRBD1. The germline CDR1 and CDR2 sequences are LNHDA and SQIVND (reference sequence). There are 15 residues in the CDR3. J lost 7 bases, V lost 2 bases, and 6 bases had no gene match. CDR3 residues: CASSIRDRGVNEQFF. CDR3 coding DNA: TGTGCCAGTAGTATACGCGACAGGGGGGTAAATGAGCAGTTCTTC.

The chain is built from TRBV3-1 (or the pseudogene TRBV3-2) and TRBJ2-3, with TRBD2 identical over 7 bases. Germline V lookup: CDR1 LGHDT, CDR2 YNNKEL (reference sequence). CDR3 length equals 16 residues. V shed 1 base, J shed 4 bases, and the junction held 8 bases outside the gene matches. CDR3 in amino acids: CASSQGGGGTADTQYF. As DNA, the CDR3 is TGTGCCAGCAGCCAAGGCGGCGGGGGTACCGCAGATACGCAGTATTTT.

This clone was seen more than once but under ten times. This sequence joins TRBV25-1 and TRBJ2-7; 9 positions agree with TRBD1. In germline, CDR1 is MGHDK, CDR2 SYGVNS. The CDR3 totals 15 residues. The J segment lost 4 bases and the V segment lost 3 bases, leaving 7 bases of the junction unmatched. CDR3 in amino acids: CASSEPQGAQYEQYF. DNA of the CDR3: TGTGCCAGCAGTGAGCCACAGGGGGCGCAGTACGAGCAGTACTTC.

The chain links TRBV4-2 to TRBJ2-1; D uncertain. Germline CDR1 LGHNA, CDR2 YNFKEQ. The CDR3 spans 13 residues. V gave up 4 bases and J gave up 8 bases, with 12 bases separating them. The CDR3 DNA reads as TGTGCCAGCAGCCGCCGGCTAGTCGATGAGCAGTTCTTC. Translating gives CASSRRLVDEQFF.

This chain uses TRBV12-3 or TRBV12-4 with TRBJ2-5; D might be TRBD1 (6 bases). This CDR3 is built from 13 residues. V lost 3 bases to trimming and J lost 5 bases, with 10 bases between them. CDR3 loop: CASSLAQGETQYF. The CDR3 DNA sequence: TGTGCCAGCAGTTTGGCCCAGGGGGAGACCCAGTACTTC.